This T cell receptor (beta chain) originates from a study of shared clonotypes between healthy human individuals (dated by TCRdb to about 2020). Turning to the overall study: The cohort comprised a couple of women and a few men aged 18 to 49 years. For each donor, CD4 naive and CD4 memory were each run on three plates, CD8 naive on two plates, and CD8 memory on one plate. Between about 0.85 and 9.5 billion PBMCs per donor were obtained by leukapheresis. Blood TCR repertoires of five healthy adults were deeply sequenced to estimate repertoire size and the extent of clonotype sharing between individuals. To increase sequencing depth and limit assay-specific biases, TCR repertoire library preparation and sequencing were carried out by different laboratories using diverse techniques.

TCR CDR3 regions were amplified from genomic DNA by multiplex PCR using the deep immunoSEQ assay. Genomic DNA extracted from each cell subset was distributed evenly over all wells of several immunoSEQ 96-well plates, and each plate served as one replicate. For sorted subsets, 150 to 200 ng genomic DNA, equal to approximately 30,000 T cell genomes, was loaded into each replicate PCR. The purified libraries were quantified using a Qubit 3.0 fluorometer, sized with a Bioanalyzer 2100, and then quantified again using the KAPA Library Quantification kit. Every immunoSEQ 96-well plate was sequenced on a dedicated single-read 150-cycle Illumina NextSeq 550 flow cell. The paper's processing steps were these. Because only junctional sequences without quality scores were contained in the immunoSEQ output, filtering matching that applied to full-length reads could not be performed. To assign V/J genes and CDR3, sequences were annotated against IMGT germline references using PyIR, a Python wrapper for IgBLAST v1.9. Reads were filtered out if the reads had weak V/J assignments (E-value above 1e-6), no CDR3, stop codons, out-of-frame junctions, or ambiguous translated residues. V3J clonotypes were defined as sequences sharing an identical inferred V gene, J gene, and CDR3 amino acid sequence. The percentage overlap between two repertoires was calculated by dividing the number of shared unique clonotypes by the size of the smaller repertoire. Repertoire richness was assessed with RTK rarefaction, the Chao1 estimator, and Recon v2.1 estimates of unobserved clonotypes. Generation probabilities were computed with OLGA for all TCRbeta clonotypes obtained by the gDNA method from a handful of donors. In its TCRdb copy, this immuneACCESS table keeps in-frame sequences only and misses some clones. Where compared with another copy, unresolved V genes explain less than half of these, and the others have no known cause. The DNA was the basis for D and trimming; V, J and clone size are from that table. This sample holds more than 400,000 clones; approximately 95% were observed only once. About 0.064% of the sample is held by the ten biggest clonotypes.

Notes on this clone: What this receptor recognizes is not known. Per-nucleotide qualities are absent, and no much larger clonotype sits a single base away.

Donors were healthy HIV-negative adults with no recently reported acute infections or vaccinations. Only Caucasian adults living in Nashville, Tennessee, USA were represented among the donors. Magnetic negative selection was used to enrich CD4+ T cells, after which naive cells were positively selected on CD45RA and the negative fraction became the memory subset. After blood collection by leukapheresis, PBMCs were isolated using Ficoll-Histopaque density gradient centrifugation and then cryopreserved in the vapor phase of liquid nitrogen. Analytical flow cytometry was used to check the purity and quantity of each magnetically sorted T cell population. From each sorted fraction, genomic DNA was isolated and quantified by UV absorbance on a Nanodrop 2000c. Paper-wide results and their limitations: The small number of donors limited the genetic and exposure-history diversity represented. When several donors were compared, the shared fraction of clonotypes was about 5.2% for naive CD4, over 3% for naive CD8, about 2.4% for memory CD4, and less than 0.45% for memory CD8. Compared with non-shared clonotypes, the clonotypes found in all four sorted-subset donors had higher generation probabilities. Rarefaction of sorted-subset datasets indicated incomplete sequencing despite the large sequencing depth. Based on pairwise subsampling, the degree of clonotype sharing among donors was expected to be affected by sequencing depth. Sampling was limited to blood, and TCR repertoires in tissue likely differ from TCR repertoires in blood. Naive subsets generally had larger estimated clonotype richness than memory subsets.

V drops 7 bases and J drops 1 base, leaving 16 bases in between. The CDR3 holds 15 amino acids from the cysteine to the phenylalanine. Solely the CDR3 DNA is kept, with 45 bases framed from the first base. From a lookup of the germline V gene, CDR1 and CDR2 are MDHEN and SYDVKM. The TCR sequence derives from a woman in her 30s in good health. This chain joins TRBV28 to TRBJ2-5, with a tentative D gene TRBD1 over 5 matching bases. Sequencing used naive CD4+ T cells sorted from blood. The sample's cell subset or site, from its label and the paper: CD45RA+ positively selected. The bases read TGTGCCAGCATCGACCACCAGGGTTCCCAAGAGACCCAGTACTTC. Translated, it reads CASIDHQGSQETQYF.